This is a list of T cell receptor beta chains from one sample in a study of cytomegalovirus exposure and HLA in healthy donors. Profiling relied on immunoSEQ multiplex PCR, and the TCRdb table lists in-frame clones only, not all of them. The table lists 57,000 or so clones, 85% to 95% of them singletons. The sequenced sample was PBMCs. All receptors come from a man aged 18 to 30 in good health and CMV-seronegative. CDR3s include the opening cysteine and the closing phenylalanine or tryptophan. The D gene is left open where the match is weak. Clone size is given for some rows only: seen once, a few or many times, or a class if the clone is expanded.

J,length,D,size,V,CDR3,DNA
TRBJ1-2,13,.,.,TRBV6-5,CASTPGRSYGYTF,TGTGCCAGCACCCCGGGGAGGTCCTATGGCTACACCTTC
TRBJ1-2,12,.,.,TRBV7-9,CASSFTGVGYTF,TGTGCCAGCAGCTTCACGGGGGTAGGCTACACCTTC
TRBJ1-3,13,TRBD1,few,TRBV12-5,CASGLRGLDTIYF,TGTGCTAGTGGTTTGAGGGGGCTGGACACCATATATTTT
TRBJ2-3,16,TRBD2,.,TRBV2,CASGETSGRVGDTQYF,TGTGCCAGCGGGGAGACTAGCGGGAGGGTAGGAGATACGCAGTATTTT
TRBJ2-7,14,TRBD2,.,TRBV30,CAWSFSGRGGEQYF,TGTGCCTGGAGTTTTAGCGGGAGGGGCGGCGAGCAGTACTTC
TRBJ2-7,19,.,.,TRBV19,CASSMFRGAKTSPNYEQYF,TGTGCCAGTAGTATGTTTCGGGGGGCGAAGACTAGCCCTAACTACGAGCAGTACTTC
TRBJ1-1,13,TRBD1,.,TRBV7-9,CASSTDRVTEAFF,TGTGCCAGCAGCACAGACAGGGTCACTGAAGCTTTCTTT
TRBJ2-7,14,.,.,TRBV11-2,CASSPIGDSYEQYF,TGTGCCAGCAGCCCCATCGGGGACTCCTACGAGCAGTACTTC
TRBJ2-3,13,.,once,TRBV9,CASSVGGEHTQYF,TGTGCCAGCAGCGTAGGTGGAGAACATACGCAGTATTTT
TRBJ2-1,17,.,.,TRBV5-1,CASSYRGGAGSYNEQFF,TGCGCCAGCAGCTACCGAGGGGGAGCGGGATCATACAATGAGCAGTTCTTC
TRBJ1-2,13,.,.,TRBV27,CASNQTGYYGYTF,TGTGCCAGCAACCAGACAGGCTACTATGGCTACACCTTC
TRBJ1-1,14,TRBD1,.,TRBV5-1,CASSPGQENTEAFF,TGCGCCAGCAGCCCAGGACAGGAGAACACTGAAGCTTTCTTT
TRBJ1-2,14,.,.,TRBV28,CASSWVDRNYGYTF,TGTGCCAGCAGTTGGGTCGACAGGAACTATGGCTACACCTTC
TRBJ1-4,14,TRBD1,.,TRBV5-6,CASSLRGQDEKLFF,TGTGCCAGCAGCTTGAGGGGACAGGATGAAAAACTGTTTTTT
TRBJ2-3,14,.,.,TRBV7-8,CASSLGGREDTQYF,TGTGCCAGCAGCTTGGGGGGGCGAGAGGATACGCAGTATTTT
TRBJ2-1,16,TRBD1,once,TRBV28,CASSLPAGQGYNEQFF,TGTGCCAGCAGTTTACCCGCGGGACAGGGTTACAATGAGCAGTTCTTC
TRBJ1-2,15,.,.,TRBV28,CASSLPDTVFYGYTF,TGTGCCAGCAGTTTGCCTGACACCGTTTTCTATGGCTACACCTTC
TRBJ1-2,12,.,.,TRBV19,CASSNSYYGYTF,TGTGCCAGTAGTAATTCGTACTATGGCTACACCTTC
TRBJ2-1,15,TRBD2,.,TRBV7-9,CASSTGTSFENEQFF,TGTGCCAGCTCCACGGGGACTAGCTTTGAAAATGAGCAGTTCTTC
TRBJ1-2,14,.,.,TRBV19,CASSINRPLYGYTF,TGTGCCAGTAGTATTAACAGACCTCTCTATGGCTACACCTTC
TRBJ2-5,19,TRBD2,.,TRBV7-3,CASSLLEDSQREPVETQYF,TGTGCCAGCAGCCTACTCGAAGATTCCCAGCGGGAACCGGTAGAGACCCAGTACTTC
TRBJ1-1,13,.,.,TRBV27,CASSLEQNTEAFF,TGTGCCAGCAGTTTAGAACAGAACACTGAAGCTTTCTTT
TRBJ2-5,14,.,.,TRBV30,CARSVSGQKETQYF,TGTGCCCGGAGTGTTTCTGGGCAGAAAGAGACCCAGTACTTC
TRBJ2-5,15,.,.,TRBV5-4,CASSFTGILQETQYF,TGTGCCAGCAGCTTTACAGGGATCCTCCAAGAGACCCAGTACTTC
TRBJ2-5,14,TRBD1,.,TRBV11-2,CASSLADRAETQYF,TGTGCCAGCAGCTTAGCAGACAGGGCGGAGACCCAGTACTTC
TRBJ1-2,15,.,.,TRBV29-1,CSVAIGQIKNYGYTF,TGCAGCGTGGCCATTGGACAGATTAAAAACTATGGCTACACCTTC
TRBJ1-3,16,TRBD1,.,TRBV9,CASSPLGGTAGNTIYF,TGTGCCAGCAGCCCCTTAGGGGGGACAGCTGGAAACACCATATATTTT
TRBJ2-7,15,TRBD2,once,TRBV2,CASSELSGRPYEQYF,TGTGCCAGCAGTGAGTTAAGCGGGAGGCCCTACGAGCAGTACTTC
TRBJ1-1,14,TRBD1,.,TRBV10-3,CAVSPGQGGTEAFF,TGTGCCGTCTCCCCGGGACAGGGAGGCACTGAAGCTTTCTTT
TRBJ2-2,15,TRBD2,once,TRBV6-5,CASSYSGLAGGELFF,TGTGCCAGCAGTTACTCCGGACTAGCGGGAGGGGAGCTGTTTTTT
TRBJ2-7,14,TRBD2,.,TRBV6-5,CASSYGGRNGEQYF,TGTGCCAGCAGTTACGGCGGGAGGAACGGCGAGCAGTACTTC
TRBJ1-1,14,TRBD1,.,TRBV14,CASSQGQGASEAFF,TGTGCCAGCAGCCAAGGACAGGGGGCCTCTGAAGCTTTCTTT
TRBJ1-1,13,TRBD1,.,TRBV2,CASSYDREVAAFF,TGTGCCAGCAGCTATGACAGGGAGGTTGCAGCTTTCTTT
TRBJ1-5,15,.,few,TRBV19,CASYPAGVFQSAQHF,TGTGCCTCCTACCCTGCCGGGGTTTTTCAATCAGCCCAGCATTTT
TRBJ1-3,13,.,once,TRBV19,CASTLVSGNTIYF,TGTGCCAGTACCCTCGTATCTGGAAACACCATATATTTT
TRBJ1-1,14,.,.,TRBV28,CASSPPDSYTEAFF,TGTGCCAGCAGTCCCCCGGACAGCTACACTGAAGCTTTCTTT
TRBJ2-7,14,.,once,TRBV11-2,CASSHPLQPYEQYF,TGTGCCAGCAGCCACCCGTTACAGCCCTACGAGCAGTACTTC
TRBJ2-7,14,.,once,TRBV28,CASRTGTRGYEQYF,TGTGCCAGTAGAACCGGGACAAGGGGGTACGAGCAGTACTTC
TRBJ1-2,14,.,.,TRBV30,CAWSRGTSSAGYTF,TGTGCCTGGAGTCGCGGGACCTCTTCGGCTGGCTACACCTTC
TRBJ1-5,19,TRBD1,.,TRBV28,CASSSHLPSTGLSNQPQHF,TGTGCCAGCAGTTCCCATCTCCCGTCGACAGGGTTGAGCAATCAGCCCCAGCATTTT
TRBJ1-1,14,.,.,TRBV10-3,CAISESPGNTEAFF,TGTGCCATCAGTGAGTCTCCGGGGAACACTGAAGCTTTCTTT
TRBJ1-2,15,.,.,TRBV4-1,CASSQVEGGDYGYTF,TGCGCCAGCAGCCAAGTTGAGGGAGGTGACTATGGCTACACCTTC
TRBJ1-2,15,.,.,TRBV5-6,CASSSIRGAVYGYTF,TGTGCCAGCAGCTCGATCAGGGGTGCCGTCTATGGCTACACCTTC
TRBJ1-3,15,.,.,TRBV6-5,CASGPSPGSGNTIYF,TGTGCCAGCGGCCCAAGTCCGGGCTCTGGAAACACCATATATTTT